Listed below are T cell receptor beta chains from one sample, sequenced in a study of CD8+CD57+ T cells in acquired aplastic anemia. TCRdb passed the reads through MiXCR, listing each CDR3 protein once. The data show roughly 500,000 distinct CDR3 sequences, about a third seen once. Material for sequencing was sorted CD4+, CD8+, or CD8+CD57+ T cells (not recorded which) from PBMCs. The receptors here all came from a human donor with aplastic anemia. Both conserved end residues are part of each CDR3. The D gene is left open where the match is weak. Clone size appears in some rows only: once, few, many, or a class for an expanded clone.

>TRBJ1-2|TRBV5-1|NA|many
CASSLDLAGYTF
TGCGCCAGCAGCTTGGATCTAGCGGGCTACACCTTC
>TRBJ2-7|TRBV7-8|TRBD2|NA
CASSPPGLVTYEQYF
TGTGCCAGCAGCCCCCCGGGACTAGTTACTTACGAGCAGTACTTC
>TRBJ1-5|TRBV2|TRBD1|NA
CASSGAGGNQPQHF
TGTGCCAGCAGTGGGGCAGGGGGTAATCAGCCCCAGCATTTT
>TRBJ1-2|TRBV20-1|TRBD1|many
CSARDNGQGYGYTF
TGCAGTGCTAGAGATAACGGACAGGGCTATGGCTACACCTTC
>TRBJ2-3|TRBV12-3/TRBV12-4|TRBD2|few
CASSFPLAGQYF
TGTGCCAGCAGTTTCCCGCTAGCGGGGCAGTATTTT
>TRBJ2-1|TRBV15|TRBD2|many
CATSRVAGGEGNEQFF
TGTGCCACCAGCAGAGTTGCGGGAGGTGAGGGCAATGAGCAGTTCTTC
>TRBJ2-3|TRBV19|TRBD1|NA
CASSMIAGQGTDTQYF
TGTGCCAGTAGTATGATCGCGGGACAGGGGACAGATACGCAGTATTTT
>TRBJ1-1|TRBV30|TRBD1|NA
CAWETTGQGARTEAFF
TGTGCCTGGGAAACAACTGGACAGGGGGCGAGAACTGAAGCTTTCTTT
>TRBJ1-1|TRBV13|NA|NA
CASSLGNGGTGTEAFF
TGTGCCAGCAGCTTAGGGAATGGGGGAACTGGCACTGAAGCTTTCTTT
>TRBJ2-5|TRBV7-9|TRBD1|NA
CASSGDRAYETQYF
TGTGCCAGCAGTGGTGACAGGGCGTACGAGACCCAGTACTTC
>TRBJ1-1|TRBV20-1|NA|few
CSATDRTGNTEAFF
TGCAGTGCTACCGACAGGACGGGGAACACTGAAGCTTTCTTT
>TRBJ1-5|TRBV3-1|NA|NA
CASSQDWGGGQPQHF
TGTGCCAGCAGCCAAGATTGGGGCGGTGGTCAGCCCCAGCATTTT
>TRBJ1-6|TRBV19|NA|NA
CASMTGLYNSPLHF
TGTGCCTCTATGACGGGACTCTATAATTCACCCCTCCACTTT
>TRBJ1-2|TRBV25-1|TRBD1|many
CASSGKRQGHGYTF
TGTGCCAGCAGTGGGAAGCGACAGGGACATGGCTACACCTTC
>TRBJ2-1|TRBV20-1|TRBD2|NA
CSVSGRAVHNEQFF
TGCAGTGTTAGCGGGAGGGCCGTCCACAATGAGCAGTTCTTC
>TRBJ2-2|TRBV15|NA|many
CATSRGRQEAGELFF
TGTGCCACTAGTCGAGGACGTCAGGAGGCCGGGGAGCTGTTTTTT
>TRBJ1-5|TRBV20-1|TRBD1|NA
CSASMGQYYSNQPQHF
TGCAGTGCTAGTATGGGACAGTACTATAGCAATCAGCCCCAGCATTTT
>TRBJ1-5|TRBV20-1|NA|many
CSASWVAGQGNQPQHF
TGCAGTGCTAGTTGGGTTGCGGGGCAAGGCAATCAGCCCCAGCATTTT
>TRBJ2-1|TRBV20-1|NA|NA
CRMDPSRNNEQFF
TGCAGAATGGACCCTAGCAGAAACAATGAGCAGTTCTTC
>TRBJ2-3|TRBV20-1|TRBD1|many
CSASSRQGLADTQYF
TGCAGTGCTAGTTCCAGACAGGGGCTTGCAGATACGCAGTATTTT
>TRBJ1-4|TRBV6-2/TRBV6-3|NA|NA
CASSHQGTNEKLFF
TGTGCCAGCTCTCACCAAGGAACTAATGAAAAACTGTTTTTT
>TRBJ2-3|TRBV19|NA|few
CASEGDTQYF
TGTGCCAGTGAGGGAGATACGCAGTATTTT
>TRBJ2-1|TRBV7-9|NA|many
CASSFNRGNEQFF
TGTGCCAGCAGCTTCAACCGGGGCAATGAGCAGTTCTTC
>TRBJ2-2|TRBV20-1|TRBD1|few
CSAWDSTNTGELFF
TGCAGTGCTTGGGACAGTACGAACACCGGGGAGCTGTTTTTT
>TRBJ2-5|TRBV20-1|NA|many
CSAKASETQYF
TGCAGTGCTAAAGCTTCAGAGACCCAGTACTTC
>TRBJ2-6|TRBV5-4|NA|NA
CASKRVQGAGANVLTF
TGTGCCAGCAAGCGGGTCCAAGGGGCTGGGGCCAACGTCCTGACTTTC
>TRBJ1-1|TRBV25-1|NA|many
CASSELGGNTEAFF
TGTGCCAGCAGTGAACTGGGGGGGAACACTGAAGCTTTCTTT
>TRBJ2-7|TRBV5-1|NA|NA
CASSLPSSYEQYF
TGCGCCAGCAGCTTGCCGAGCTCCTACGAGCAGTACTTC
>TRBJ1-2|TRBV10-2|TRBD1|few
CASRDTGAAYGYTF
TGCGCCAGCAGGGACACAGGGGCCGCGTATGGCTACACCTTC
>TRBJ1-5|TRBV5-5|NA|NA
CASSSESPGGSQPQHF
TGTGCCAGCAGCTCGGAGTCCCCGGGCGGATCGCAGCCCCAGCATTTT
>TRBJ2-5|TRBV6-2/TRBV6-3|NA|NA
CASSYAGAQETQYF
TGTGCCAGCAGTTACGCGGGGGCCCAAGAGACCCAGTACTTC
>TRBJ2-5|TRBV10-3|TRBD2|NA
CAIRTSGAVGRETQYF
TGTGCCATCAGGACTAGCGGGGCCGTTGGCCGAGAGACCCAGTACTTC
>TRBJ2-1|TRBV7-3|NA|few
CASSSASVGEQFF
TGTGCCAGCAGCTCCGCGTCTGTCGGTGAGCAGTTCTTC
>TRBJ2-7|TRBV7-3|TRBD2|NA
CASSLRGAGTTYEQYF
TGTGCCAGCAGCTTAAGAGGAGCGGGGACGACCTACGAGCAGTACTTC
>TRBJ1-5|TRBV12-3/TRBV12-4|NA|NA
CASSPGFNQPQHF
TGTGCCAGCAGTCCCGGATTCAATCAGCCCCAGCATTTT
>TRBJ1-1|TRBV7-9|NA|NA
CASSLWSNTEALF
TGTGCCAGCAGCTTATGGAGTAACACTGAAGCTCTCTTT
>TRBJ1-5|TRBV19|NA|many
CASSPVTGTGQPQHF
TGTGCCAGTAGTCCAGTAACAGGGACCGGCCAGCCCCAGCATTTT
>TRBJ2-5|TRBV19|TRBD2|many
CASSIRDYGETQYF
TGTGCCAGTAGTATTCGGGACTACGGGGAGACCCAGTACTTC
>TRBJ1-2|TRBV19|NA|many
CASSMQGRQSYGYTF
TGTGCCAGTAGTATGCAGGGACGCCAATCCTATGGCTACACCTTC
>TRBJ2-5|TRBV20-1|NA|NA
CSASISGFQETQYF
TGCAGTGCTAGCATTAGCGGTTTTCAAGAGACCCAGTACTTC
>TRBJ2-7|TRBV29-1|NA|many
CSVAKPGAGAYEQYF
TGCAGCGTCGCTAAACCTGGGGCAGGGGCCTACGAGCAGTACTTC
>TRBJ2-1|TRBV27|TRBD2|NA
CASKPSGLPSNEQFF
TGTGCCAGCAAACCCTCGGGACTACCCAGCAATGAGCAGTTCTTC
>TRBJ2-7|TRBV10-3|NA|NA
CASSYGTKQASYEQYF
TGTGCCAGCAGTTACGGGACCAAGCAGGCCAGTTACGAGCAGTACTTC
>TRBJ2-3|TRBV24-1|TRBD2|NA
CATSDPGRAGGQDTQYF
TGTGCCACCAGTGATCCGGGGCGGGCGGGAGGACAAGATACGCAGTATTTT
>TRBJ1-1|TRBV9|NA|many
CASSVEGRGGEAFF
TGTGCCAGCAGCGTAGAGGGCAGGGGAGGTGAAGCTTTCTTT
>TRBJ1-2|TRBV25-1|TRBD1|NA
CASSARDSINYGYTF
TGTGCCAGCAGTGCTCGGGACAGCATAAACTATGGCTACACCTTC
>TRBJ1-6|TRBV7-9|NA|many
CASSDGGWDSPLHF
TGTGCCAGCAGCGACGGGGGGTGGGATTCACCCCTCCACTTT
>TRBJ2-3|TRBV7-9|NA|many
CASTRDADTQYF
TGTGCCAGCACCCGCGACGCAGATACGCAGTATTTT
>TRBJ1-5|TRBV2|TRBD1|NA
CASSEEGQGIGDQPQHF
TGTGCCAGCAGTGAGGAGGGACAGGGTATTGGGGATCAGCCCCAGCATTTT
>TRBJ1-4|TRBV19|NA|many
CASSNVIVTGHEKLFF
TGTGCCAGTAGTAATGTAATTGTAACGGGACATGAAAAACTGTTTTTT
>TRBJ1-5|TRBV11-2|NA|NA
CASNLIGGKSNQPQHF
TGTGCCAGCAACTTAATAGGGGGGAAAAGCAATCAGCCCCAGCATTTT
>TRBJ2-5|TRBV7-2|NA|few
CASSLESVFETQYF
TGTGCCAGCAGCTTAGAGTCAGTTTTTGAGACCCAGTACTTC
>TRBJ1-4|TRBV19|NA|few
CAGPDLGPTNEKLFF
TGTGCCGGACCTGACTTGGGCCCAACTAATGAAAAACTGTTTTTT
>TRBJ2-5|TRBV12-3/TRBV12-4|NA|many
CASRDRIQETQYF
TGTGCCAGCCGTGACAGGATTCAAGAGACCCAGTACTTC
>TRBJ1-5|TRBV6-1|TRBD1|NA
CASSGPGPTGGTQHF
TGTGCCAGCAGCGGGCCCGGACCGACAGGGGGGACCCAGCATTTT
>TRBJ1-5|TRBV2|NA|many
CASNGGYNQPQHF
TGTGCCAGCAATGGCGGATACAATCAGCCCCAGCATTTT
>TRBJ1-5|TRBV4-3|NA|many
CASSQDGYGNQPQHF
TGCGCCAGCAGCCAAGACGGCTACGGCAATCAGCCCCAGCATTTT
>TRBJ2-5|TRBV2|NA|many
CASRTGTLPLGQETQYF
TGTGCCAGCAGAACCGGGACCCTTCCCCTAGGACAAGAGACCCAGTACTTC
>TRBJ2-3|TRBV5-1|NA|NA
CASSLPISGSGADTQYF
TGCGCCAGCAGCTTACCCATTTCAGGGAGTGGCGCAGATACGCAGTATTTT